The 23 T cell receptor beta chains below all came from one sample that was sequenced in a study of technical replicates of blood from several donors. Only in-frame clones appear in the TCRdb table, and some are missing; sequencing was by immunoSEQ multiplex PCR. The sample has 60,000 to 90,000 clones, about 97% seen once. The material sequenced was T cells isolated from PBMCs. The receptors come from a human donor in good health.

The V call is TRBV7-6, the J call TRBJ2-2; 12 bases align to TRBD2. The length of the CDR3 is 16 residues. The J segment lost 6 bases and the V segment lost 1 base, leaving 3 bases of the junction unmatched. From germline, CDR1 is SGHVS and CDR2 FNYEAQ. CDR3 loop: CASSLVLAGGAGELFF. The CDR3 coding sequence is TGTGCCAGCAGCTTAGTTCTAGCGGGAGGGGCCGGGGAGCTGTTTTTT. The full variable domain, in which reference TRBV7-6 and TRBJ2-2 provide the parts outside the CDR3, is GAGVSQSPRYKVTKRGQDVALRCDPISGHVSLYWYRQALGQGPEFLTYFNYEAQQDKSGLPNDRFSAERPEGSISTLTIQRTEQRDSAMYRCASSLVLAGGAGELFFGEGSRLTVL.

The rearrangement links TRBV7-9 to TRBJ2-1; TRBD2 might be the D (5 bases). V was pared by 3 bases and J by 5 bases, with 11 bases between. The CDR3 covers 14 residues. Per germline, CDR1 SEHNR and CDR2 FQNEAQ (reference sequence). This chain's CDR3 is CASSFRRVNNEQFF. In nucleotides, the CDR3 is TGTGCCAGCAGCTTTAGGCGGGTTAACAATGAGCAGTTCTTC. Full variable domain (outside the CDR3, taken from reference TRBV7-9 and TRBJ2-1): DTGVSQNPRHKITKRGQNVTFRCDPISEHNRLYWYRQTLGQGPEFLTYFQNEAQLEKSRLLSDRFSAERPKGSFSTLEIQRTEQGDSAMYLCASSFRRVNNEQFFGPGTRLTVL.

This chain connects TRBV27 to TRBJ2-1; 7 bases map to TRBD1. CDR1 is MNHEY and CDR2 is SMNVEV in the germline V gene (reference sequence). V dropped 5 bases and J dropped 8; count of bases not matched to a gene: 6. The CDR3 totals 13 residues. The CDR3 DNA sequence: TGTGCCAGCAGTATAGACAGGGCCCATGAGCAGTTCTTC. This encodes CASSIDRAHEQFF.

The rearrangement links TRBV5-4 to TRBJ1-1; no firm D call. CDR1 is SGHNT and CDR2 is YYREEE in the germline V gene (reference sequence). The CDR3 covers 13 residues. Trimming took off 3 bases at V and 6 bases at J, with 12 bases between the two ends. This CDR3 is CASSSATPSEAFF. The CDR3 DNA follows: TGTGCCAGCAGCTCCGCTACCCCTTCTGAAGCTTTCTTT.

The rearrangement links TRBV4-1 to TRBJ1-1, with D possibly matching TRBD1 (6 bases). Germline CDR1 reads MGHRA; CDR2 reads YSYEKL. The ends were cut back, 2 bases at V and 2 bases at J, with 12 bases in the middle. CDR3 length: 15 amino acids. CDR3 protein: CASSQYTGPNTEAFF. In DNA form, the CDR3 reads TGCGCCAGCAGCCAATATACAGGGCCTAACACTGAAGCTTTCTTT.

The CDR3, as DNA: TGTGCCAGCAGCTTAGGGGGGGGCCGCGAGCAGTACTTC. Its translation is CASSLGGGREQYF. The V gene is TRBV7-9, the J gene TRBJ2-7, with D perhaps matching TRBD2 (7 bases). The length of the CDR3 is 13 residues. V lost 1 base and J 6 bases, leaving 10 bases between the germline ends. CDR1 and CDR2 (germline): SEHNR, FQNEAQ (reference sequence).

The chain couples TRBV11-3 to TRBJ2-1; 9 nucleotides agree with TRBD2. The CDR3 is 20 amino acids. The germline V gene has CDR1 SGHNT and CDR2 YENEEA. With 2 bases clipped from V and 0 bases from J, the junction kept 14 bases outside the gene matches. This chain's CDR3 is CASSLLRLSGGLSSYNEQFF. The CDR3 DNA sequence: TGTGCCAGCAGCTTACTCCGACTTAGCGGGGGCCTAAGCTCCTACAATGAGCAGTTCTTC.

This chain links TRBV6-1 with TRBJ2-2; D ambiguous. The germline V and J ends were trimmed by 3 bases and 6 bases, with 8 bases remaining between them. This CDR3 has 13 residues. Germline loops: CDR1 MNHNS, CDR2 SASEGT. CDR3 nucleotide sequence: TGTGCCAGCAGTGATCAGTTCGCCGGGGAGCTGTTTTTT. Translating it yields CASSDQFAGELFF.

The gene calls are TRBV29-1 and TRBJ2-3; D is undetermined. The CDR3 contains 11 residues. CDR1 is SQVTM, CDR2 ANQGSEA, per germline. The V and J ends lost 6 bases and 2 bases respectively, with 6 bases between them. CDR3 sequence reads: CSVSYTDTQYF. CDR3 bases: TGCAGCGTGTCTTACACAGATACGCAGTATTTT.

The rearrangement uses TRBV6-1 and TRBJ1-4; a weak D match, TRBD1 (5 bases). CDR3 length: 13 residues. Trimming stripped 7 bases from V and 7 bases from J, with 13 bases between. Looked up from germline, CDR1 is MNHNS and CDR2 is SASEGT. CDR3 sequence (DNA): TGTGCCAGCATGCGGGGGGTCGGTGAAAAACTGTTTTTT. It encodes CASMRGVGEKLFF.

The V call is TRBV10-3, the J call TRBJ2-5, with 12 bases that match TRBD2. With 4 bases clipped from V and 2 bases from J, the junction kept 5 bases outside the gene matches. The germline gives CDR1 ENHRY, CDR2 SYGVKD. CDR3 length equals 16 residues. The CDR3 reads CAISVTSGSGQETQYF. The CDR3, as DNA: TGTGCCATCAGTGTGACTAGCGGGAGTGGGCAAGAGACCCAGTACTTC.

This chain uses TRBV5-1 with TRBJ1-1; no reliable D call. Germline V gene sequence: CDR1 SGHRS, CDR2 YFSETQ. Between the trimmed V and J ends, which lost 0 bases and 0 bases, there was a span of 6 bases. This CDR3 has 14 residues. CDR3 bases: TGCGCCAGCAGCTTGGACAGCTTGAACACTGAAGCTTTCTTT. It encodes CASSLDSLNTEAFF.

The rearrangement links TRBV4-2 to TRBJ2-7; 9 bases map to TRBD1. Germline assignment: CDR1 LGHNA and CDR2 YNFKEQ. This CDR3 is 14 amino acids long. With 7 bases clipped from V and 1 base from J, the junction kept 5 bases outside the gene matches. The CDR3 DNA reads TGTGCCAGCAATTACGGGACAGGGTCCTACGAGCAGTACTTC. It encodes CASNYGTGSYEQYF.

The chain carries TRBV18 and TRBJ1-1, with TRBD1 identical over 8 bases. Germline V gene sequence: CDR1 KGHSH, CDR2 LQKENI. This CDR3 region has 14 residues. V shed 5 bases, J shed 1 base, and the junction held 3 bases outside the gene matches. The CDR3 sequence: CASSTGTGNTEAFF. The CDR3 bases are TGTGCCAGCTCAACCGGGACAGGGAACACTGAAGCTTTCTTT.

The chain is built from TRBV27 and TRBJ2-5; 10 bases match TRBD2. CDR3 length: 15 amino acids. The ends lost 5 bases at V and 9 bases at J; junction bases unmatched: 12. CDR1 is MNHEY and CDR2 is SMNVEV in the germline V gene (reference sequence). The CDR3 DNA sequence: TGTGCCAGCAGTAAGGGACTAGCGCCCGTTGGGGCCCAGTACTTC. Encoded protein: CASSKGLAPVGAQYF.

The J gene is TRBJ2-7, the V gene TRBV4-2, with D possibly matching TRBD1 (5 bases). With 1 base removed from V and 3 bases from J, the gap between germline ends came to 7 bases. The CDR3 sequence is 13 residues long. CDR1 is LGHNA and CDR2 is YNFKEQ in the germline V gene. CDR3 sequence reads: CASSQAQGYEQYF. DNA for the CDR3: TGTGCCAGCAGCCAAGCTCAGGGCTACGAGCAGTACTTC.

The chain has TRBV6-1 and TRBJ2-3, with TRBD1 as a possible D gene (6 bases). Germline V gene lookup returns CDR1 MNHNS and CDR2 SASEGT. The CDR3 sequence is 14 residues long. V was shortened by 8 bases and J by 1 base, with 13 bases between the two germline ends. The CDR3 protein is CASVQGSGTDTQYF. In DNA form, the CDR3 reads TGTGCCAGCGTCCAGGGGAGCGGCACAGATACGCAGTATTTT.

The genes are TRBV5-4 and TRBJ2-2, with D perhaps TRBD1 (6 bases). Trimming left V 3 bases short and J 7 bases short, with 13 bases between. This CDR3 contains 14 residues. Germline CDR1 reads SGHNT; CDR2 reads YYREEE (reference sequence). In DNA, the CDR3 is TGTGCCAGCAGCTGGGGGCCCGGCGGCGGGGAGCTGTTTTTT. Translation: CASSWGPGGGELFF.

This clone was recorded once. V is TRBV28 and J is TRBJ2-1, with D possibly matching TRBD1 (6 bases). The CDR3 spans 13 residues. V lost 3 bases and J 7 bases, leaving 10 bases between the germline ends. Per the germline V gene, CDR1 is MDHEN and CDR2 is SYDVKM. In nucleotides, the CDR3 is TGTGCCAGCAGTTTGTTTACAGGGAATGAGCAGTTCTTC. This sequence encodes CASSLFTGNEQFF.

This chain joins TRBV6-5 and TRBJ1-5, with D perhaps matching TRBD1 (6 bases). V was pared by 6 bases and J by 7 bases, with 16 bases between. The germline CDR1 and CDR2 sequences are MNHEY and SVGAGI. CDR3 length: 14 residues. The CDR3 DNA is TGTGCCAGCAGGAGAGGGGGGGGTGGACAGCCCCAGCATTTT. Its translation is CASRRGGGGQPQHF.

J is TRBJ2-3 and V is TRBV11-3; TRBD2 aligns across 7 bases. The CDR3 extends over 13 amino acids. The germline V gene encodes CDR1 SGHNT and CDR2 YENEEA. Unmatched junction bases numbered 2, after V lost 1 base and J lost 7 bases. The CDR3 DNA sequence: TGTGCCAGCAGCTTAGGGGGAGGGAATACGCAGTATTTT. The encoded protein is CASSLGGGNTQYF.

The rearrangement joins TRBV7-2 to TRBJ2-7; a weak D match, TRBD1 (5 bases). Germline CDR1 and CDR2: SGHTA and FQGNSA. The CDR3 has 14 residues. Trimming shortened V by 7 bases and J by 1 base, and 14 bases separated the two germline ends. CDR3 sequence: CASIPRSGSYEQYF. CDR3 bases: TGTGCCAGCATCCCCAGATCAGGGTCCTACGAGCAGTACTTC.

Points on this clone: The junction does not match germline at one end; this may be a read error. The chain employs TRBV29-1 and TRBJ2-6; D is possibly TRBD2 (5 bases). Germline V gene lookup returns CDR1 SQVTM and CDR2 ANQGSEA. The CDR3 sequence is 15 residues long. Here the CDR3 reads CSAEETGGGANVLTF. The CDR3, as DNA: TGCAGCGCTGAAGAGACCGGTGGAGGAGCCAACGTCCTGACTTTC. The full variable domain, with the rest looked up from reference TRBV29-1 and TRBJ2-6, is SAVISQKPSRDICQRGTSLTIQCQVDSQVTMMFWYRQQPGQSLTLIATANQGSEATYESGFVIDKFPISRPNLTFSTLTVSNMSPEDSSIYLCSAEETGGGANVLTFGAGSRLTVL.